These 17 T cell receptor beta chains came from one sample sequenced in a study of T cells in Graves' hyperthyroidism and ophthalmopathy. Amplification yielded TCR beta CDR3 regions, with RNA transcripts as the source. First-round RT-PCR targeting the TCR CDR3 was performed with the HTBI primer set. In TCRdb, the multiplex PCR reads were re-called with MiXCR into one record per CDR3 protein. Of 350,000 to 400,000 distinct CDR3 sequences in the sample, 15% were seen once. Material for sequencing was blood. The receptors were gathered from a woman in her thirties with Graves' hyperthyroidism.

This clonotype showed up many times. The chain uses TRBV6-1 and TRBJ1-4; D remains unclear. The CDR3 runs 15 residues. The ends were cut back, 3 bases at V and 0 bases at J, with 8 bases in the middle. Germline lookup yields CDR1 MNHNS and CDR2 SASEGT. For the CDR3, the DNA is TGTGCCAGCAGTGACTGGCCCGCAACTAATGAAAAACTGTTTTTT. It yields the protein CASSDWPATNEKLFF.

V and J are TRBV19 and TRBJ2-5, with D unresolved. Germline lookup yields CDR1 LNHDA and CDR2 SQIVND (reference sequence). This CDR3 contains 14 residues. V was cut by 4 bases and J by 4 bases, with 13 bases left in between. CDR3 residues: CASSTLVNGETQYF. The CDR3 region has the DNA TGTGCCAGTAGTACACTGGTGAATGGAGAGACCCAGTACTTC.

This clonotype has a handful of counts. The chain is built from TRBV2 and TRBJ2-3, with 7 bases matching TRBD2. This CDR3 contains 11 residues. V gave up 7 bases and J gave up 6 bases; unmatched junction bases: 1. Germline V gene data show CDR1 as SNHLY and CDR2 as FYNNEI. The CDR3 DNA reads TGTGCCAGCACACTAGCGGATACGCAGTATTTT. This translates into CASTLADTQYF.

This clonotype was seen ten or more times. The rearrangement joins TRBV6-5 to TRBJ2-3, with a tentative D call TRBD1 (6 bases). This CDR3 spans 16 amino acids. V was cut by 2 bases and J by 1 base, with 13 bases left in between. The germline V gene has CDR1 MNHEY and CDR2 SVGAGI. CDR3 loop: CASSYGQGRGTDTQYF. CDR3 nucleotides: TGTGCCAGCAGTTACGGGCAGGGGCGAGGCACAGATACGCAGTATTTT.

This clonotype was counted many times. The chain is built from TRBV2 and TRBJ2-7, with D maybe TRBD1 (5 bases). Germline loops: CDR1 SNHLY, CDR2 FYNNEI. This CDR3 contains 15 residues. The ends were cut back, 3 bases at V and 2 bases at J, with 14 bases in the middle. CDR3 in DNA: TGTGCCAGCAGTGAGACAAGGATAGGGGCCTACGAGCAGTACTTC. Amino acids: CASSETRIGAYEQYF. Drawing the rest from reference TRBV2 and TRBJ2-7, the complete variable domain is EPEVTQTPSHQVTQMGQEVILRCVPISNHLYFYWYRQILGQKVEFLVSFYNNEISEKSEIFDDQFSVERPDGSNFTLKIRSTKLEDSAMYFCASSETRIGAYEQYFGPGTRLTVT.

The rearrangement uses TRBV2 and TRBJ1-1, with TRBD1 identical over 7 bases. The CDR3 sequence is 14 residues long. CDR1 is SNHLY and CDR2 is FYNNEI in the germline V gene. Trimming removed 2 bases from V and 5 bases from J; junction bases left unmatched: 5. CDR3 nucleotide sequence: TGTGCCAGCAGTGAATTAGAGGACAGGACTGAAGCTTTCTTT. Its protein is CASSELEDRTEAFF.

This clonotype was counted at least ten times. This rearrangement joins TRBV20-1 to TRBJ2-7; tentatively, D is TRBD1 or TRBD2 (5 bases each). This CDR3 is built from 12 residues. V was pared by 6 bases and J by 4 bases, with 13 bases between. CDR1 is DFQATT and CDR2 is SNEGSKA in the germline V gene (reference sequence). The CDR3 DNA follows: TGCAGTGCCTACCGGGACGCATACGAGCAGTACTTC. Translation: CSAYRDAYEQYF.

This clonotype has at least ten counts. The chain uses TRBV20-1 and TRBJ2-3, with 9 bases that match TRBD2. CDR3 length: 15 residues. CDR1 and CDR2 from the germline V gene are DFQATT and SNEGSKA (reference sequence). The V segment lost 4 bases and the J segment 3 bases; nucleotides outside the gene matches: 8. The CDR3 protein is CSATPTSGKTDTQYF. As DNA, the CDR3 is TGCAGTGCTACCCCGACTAGCGGAAAGACAGATACGCAGTATTTT.

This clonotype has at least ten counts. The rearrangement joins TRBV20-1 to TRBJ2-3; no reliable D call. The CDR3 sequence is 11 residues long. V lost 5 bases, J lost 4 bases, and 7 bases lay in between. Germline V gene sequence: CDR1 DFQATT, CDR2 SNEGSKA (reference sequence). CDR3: CSAQTPDTQYF. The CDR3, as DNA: TGCAGTGCTCAGACACCAGATACGCAGTATTTT.

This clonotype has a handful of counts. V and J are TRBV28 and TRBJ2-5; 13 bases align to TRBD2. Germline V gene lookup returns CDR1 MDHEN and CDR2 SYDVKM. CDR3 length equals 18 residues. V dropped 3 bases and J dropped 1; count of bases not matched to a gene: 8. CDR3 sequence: CASSFPPGTSGTQETQYF. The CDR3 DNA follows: TGTGCCAGCAGTTTTCCCCCTGGGACTAGCGGGACCCAAGAGACCCAGTACTTC.

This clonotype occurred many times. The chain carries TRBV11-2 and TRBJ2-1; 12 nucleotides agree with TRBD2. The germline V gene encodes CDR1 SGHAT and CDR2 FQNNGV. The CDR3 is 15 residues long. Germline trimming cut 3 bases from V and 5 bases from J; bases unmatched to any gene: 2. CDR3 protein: CASSLGLAGNNEQFF. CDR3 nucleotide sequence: TGTGCCAGCAGCTTGGGACTAGCGGGTAACAATGAGCAGTTCTTC.

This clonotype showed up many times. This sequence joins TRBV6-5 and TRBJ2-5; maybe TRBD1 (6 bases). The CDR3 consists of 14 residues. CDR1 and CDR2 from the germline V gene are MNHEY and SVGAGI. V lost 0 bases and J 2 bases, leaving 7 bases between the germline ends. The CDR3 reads CASSYSTGQETQYF. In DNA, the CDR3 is TGTGCCAGCAGTTACTCGACAGGACAAGAGACCCAGTACTTC.

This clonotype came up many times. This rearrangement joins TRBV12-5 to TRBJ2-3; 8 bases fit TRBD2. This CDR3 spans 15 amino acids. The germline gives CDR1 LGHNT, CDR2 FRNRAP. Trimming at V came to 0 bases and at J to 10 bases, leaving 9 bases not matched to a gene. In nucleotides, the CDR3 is TGTGCTAGTGGTTTGGTGAGGCGGGAGGAGAAAGCGCAGTATTTT. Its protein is CASGLVRREEKAQYF.

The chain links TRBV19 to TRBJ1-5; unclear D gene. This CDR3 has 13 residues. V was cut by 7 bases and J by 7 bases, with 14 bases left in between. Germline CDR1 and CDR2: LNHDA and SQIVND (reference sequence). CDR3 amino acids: CASTRAKEQPQHF. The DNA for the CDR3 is TGTGCCAGTACCCGGGCCAAAGAGCAGCCCCAGCATTTT. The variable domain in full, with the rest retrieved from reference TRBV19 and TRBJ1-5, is DGGITQSPKYLFRKEGQNVTLSCEQNLNHDAMYWYRQDPGQGLRLIYYSQIVNDFQKGDIAEGYSVSREKKESFPLTVTSAQKNPTAFYLCASTRAKEQPQHFGDGTRLSIL.

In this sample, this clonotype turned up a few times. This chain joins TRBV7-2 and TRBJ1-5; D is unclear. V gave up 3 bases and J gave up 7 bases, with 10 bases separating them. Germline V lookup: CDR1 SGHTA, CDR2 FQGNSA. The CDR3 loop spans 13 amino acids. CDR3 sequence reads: CASSFFLGQPQHF. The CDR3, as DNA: TGTGCCAGCAGCTTCTTTTTGGGGCAGCCCCAGCATTTT.

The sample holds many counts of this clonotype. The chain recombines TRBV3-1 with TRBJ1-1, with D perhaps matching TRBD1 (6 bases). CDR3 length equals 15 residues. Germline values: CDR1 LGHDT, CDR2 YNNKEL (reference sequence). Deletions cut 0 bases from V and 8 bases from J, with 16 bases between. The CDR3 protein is CASSQDYRGGGEAFF. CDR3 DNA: TGTGCCAGCAGCCAAGATTATAGAGGGGGTGGAGAAGCTTTCTTT.

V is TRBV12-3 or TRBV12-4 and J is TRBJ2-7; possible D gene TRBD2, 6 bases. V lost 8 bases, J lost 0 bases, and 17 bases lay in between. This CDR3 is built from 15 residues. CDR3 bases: TGTGCCAGCGCTATAGCGGTCCCTAGCTCCTACGAGCAGTACTTC. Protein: CASAIAVPSSYEQYF.